Listed here are 28 T cell receptor beta chains from one sample, sequenced in a study of blood T cells in healthy people across ages. A J-beta primer mix and a sample-barcoded 5' primer were used in a second PCR of roughly 6 to 11 cycles. TCRdb re-derived calls from the 5' RACE reads in MiXCR, one entry per CDR3 protein. The table has around 1.7 million distinct CDR3 sequences, 28% seen once. The sequencing sample was made of blood. These receptors all come from a woman aged 30 to 39 in good health.

This clonotype was counted only a few times. This rearrangement joins TRBV7-9 to TRBJ2-1; D is undetermined. This CDR3 is built from 15 residues. V dropped 1 base and J dropped 7 bases, with 14 bases sitting between them. Germline V gene lookup returns CDR1 SEHNR and CDR2 FQNEAQ (reference sequence). CDR3 DNA: TGTGCCAGCAGCTTAGTAGGGCGGCGGAATAATGAGCAGTTCTTC. Encoded protein: CASSLVGRRNNEQFF. Together with reference TRBV7-9 and TRBJ2-1, the CDR3 gives the full variable domain: DTGVSQNPRHKITKRGQNVTFRCDPISEHNRLYWYRQTLGQGPEFLTYFQNEAQLEKSRLLSDRFSAERPKGSFSTLEIQRTEQGDSAMYLCASSLVGRRNNEQFFGPGTRLTVL.

This clonotype was detected a few times. V gene TRBV12-3 or TRBV12-4 combines with J gene TRBJ1-2, with D hard to call. Trimming took off 0 bases at V and 7 bases at J, with 12 bases between the two ends. The CDR3 has 14 amino acids. The CDR3 nucleotides read TGTGCCAGCAGTTTAGCTACATCATCGGCTGGCTACACCTTC. This sequence encodes CASSLATSSAGYTF.

The chain is built from TRBV6-1 and TRBJ2-7, with 9 bases matching TRBD2. This CDR3 has 15 residues. Germline loops: CDR1 MNHNS, CDR2 SASEGT. V lost 4 bases, J lost 5 bases, and 9 bases stayed unmatched. The CDR3 loop reads CASSVLAGAAHEQYF. The CDR3, as DNA: TGTGCCAGCAGTGTCTTAGCGGGGGCAGCCCACGAGCAGTACTTC.

This clonotype was recorded many times. The chain's CDR3 is CATSRVGSNTEAFF. The DNA for the CDR3 is TGTGCCACCAGCAGAGTCGGGTCGAACACTGAAGCTTTCTTT. V and J are TRBV15 and TRBJ1-1; D unclear. The CDR3 is made up of 14 amino acids. V was trimmed by 1 base and J by 1 base, leaving 7 bases between them. CDR1 is LNHNV, CDR2 YYDKDF, per germline (reference sequence).

With regard to this clonotype: This clone may be a read error of a much larger clone one base away. The gene calls are TRBV7-9 and TRBJ1-1; tentative D call: TRBD1 (6 bases). The V gene's germline CDR1 is SEHNR and CDR2 FQNEAQ (reference sequence). The ends were cut back, 3 bases at V and 13 bases at J, with 15 bases in the middle. The length of the CDR3 is 12 residues. CDR3 coding DNA: TGTGCCAGCAGCTTCGGACAGACAGGTGTTTTCTTT. It translates to CASSFGQTGVFF.

This sequence joins TRBV12-3 or TRBV12-4 and TRBJ2-2; tentative D call: TRBD1 (6 bases). With 6 bases removed from V and 4 bases from J, the gap between germline ends came to 18 bases. CDR3 length: 16 amino acids. The CDR3, as DNA: TGTGCCAGCAGACAAATAACAGGGTTCCGCACCGGGGAGCTGTTTTTT. This sequence encodes CASRQITGFRTGELFF.

This chain connects TRBV6-6 to TRBJ2-5, with TRBD2 as a possible D gene (7 bases). The CDR3 has 15 amino acids. Trimming shortened V by 4 bases and J by 3 bases, and 15 bases separated the two germline ends. Per the germline V gene, CDR1 is MNHNY and CDR2 is SVGAGI (reference sequence). The CDR3 bases are TGTGCCAGCAGTTCCTCTCGGGGGGCAGAAGAGACCCAGTACTTC. Its translation: CASSSSRGAEETQYF.

This rearrangement joins TRBV6-5 to TRBJ2-7; D might be TRBD1 or TRBD2, each matching 5 bases. The CDR3 runs 18 residues. Germline V gene sequence: CDR1 MNHEY, CDR2 SVGAGI. Between the trimmed V and J ends, which lost 0 bases and 0 bases, there was a span of 18 bases. The CDR3 here is CASSYSGAYHFRSYEQYF. For the CDR3, the DNA is TGTGCCAGCAGTTACTCCGGGGCGTACCACTTCCGCTCCTACGAGCAGTACTTC.

This clonotype was picked up a small number of times. The rearrangement links TRBV7-3 to TRBJ2-7, with 9 bases that match TRBD1. The CDR3 length is 15 residues. Germline CDR1 and CDR2: SGHTA and FQGTGA. V gave up 5 bases and J gave up 2 bases; unmatched junction bases: 7. The CDR3 bases are TGTGCCAGCAGCAGAGACAGGGGGGGGACCTACGAGCAGTACTTC. This encodes CASSRDRGGTYEQYF.

This chain connects TRBV29-1 to TRBJ2-7; TRBD1 aligns across 9 bases. V lost 7 bases and J lost 6; bases outside the gene matches: 10. Germline V gives CDR1 SQVTM, CDR2 ANQGSEA. The CDR3 consists of 13 residues. The CDR3 coding sequence is TGCAGCGGGGGGACAGGGAATCGGGGCGAGCAGTACTTC. Residues: CSGGTGNRGEQYF.

This clonotype was seen only a few times. The chain links TRBV28 to TRBJ1-2; D is unresolved. In germline, CDR1 is MDHEN, CDR2 SYDVKM. V gave up 2 bases and J gave up 7 bases, with 11 bases separating them. The CDR3 spans 13 residues. The CDR3 DNA sequence: TGTGCCAGCAGTTTACTGGGTTCCGGTGGCTACACCTTC. Its translation: CASSLLGSGGYTF.

V is TRBV27 and J is TRBJ2-4, with 7 nucleotides matching TRBD2. The better agreement between TRBJ2-7 and the DNA end casts doubt on the J call. Germline V gene sequence: CDR1 MNHEY, CDR2 SMNVEV (reference sequence). This CDR3 contains 17 residues. In nucleotides, the CDR3 is TGTGCCAGCAGCCTGAGACTGGGGGGGGAGGCCACCTACGAGCAGTACTTC. It translates to CASSLRLGGEATYEQYF.

The rearrangement joins TRBV12-3 or TRBV12-4 to TRBJ2-1; 10 bases match TRBD2. The V gene end was trimmed by 5 bases and the J gene end by 8 bases; junction bases not matched to a gene: 9. This CDR3 has 15 amino acids. The CDR3 region is CASSKSGRAMDEQFF. Written as DNA, the CDR3 is TGTGCCAGCAGTAAGAGCGGGAGGGCCATGGATGAGCAGTTCTTC.

This clonotype was seen ten or more times. This chain joins TRBV5-1 and TRBJ2-7, with a tentative D call TRBD1 (5 bases). Trimming stripped 2 bases from V and 2 bases from J, with 14 bases between. This CDR3 spans 15 amino acids. Per the germline V gene, CDR1 is SGHRS and CDR2 is YFSETQ. In nucleotides, the CDR3 is TGCGCCAGCAGCTTTAGTACAGGACAAACCTACGAGCAGTACTTC. The encoded protein is CASSFSTGQTYEQYF.

This clonotype was counted a few times. This chain joins TRBV6-5 and TRBJ2-1; weak D call: TRBD1 (5 bases). Trimming removed 6 bases at V and 3 bases at J, with 15 bases between. The CDR3 totals 15 residues. CDR1 is MNHEY, CDR2 SVGAGI, per germline. DNA of the CDR3: TGTGCCAGCAGCTCCCAGGGCCCCAACTACAATGAGCAGTTCTTC. Encoded protein: CASSSQGPNYNEQFF.

This clonotype came up a few times. This sequence joins TRBV27 and TRBJ1-2; 10 bases are shared with TRBD1. Germline CDR1 MNHEY, CDR2 SMNVEV (reference sequence). J lost 8 bases, V lost 3 bases, and 12 bases had no gene match. The CDR3 covers 16 residues. In DNA, the CDR3 is TGTGCCAGCAGTTTGCTTTCCTCCGGGACAGGGGTCGGCTACACCTTC. Translation: CASSLLSSGTGVGYTF.

The chain couples TRBV20-1 to TRBJ2-7, with unresolved D. The V gene lost 0 bases and the J gene lost 7 bases, with 25 bases spanning the gap. The CDR3 runs to 17 residues. In germline, CDR1 is DFQATT, CDR2 SNEGSKA (reference sequence). This CDR3 reads CSARDLRAGTSYNEQYF. The CDR3 DNA sequence: TGCAGTGCTAGAGATTTGCGCGCAGGAACATCCTACAATGAGCAGTACTTC.

The J gene is TRBJ2-2, the V gene TRBV4-2, with a possible D match to TRBD2 (7 bases). V was pared by 4 bases and J by 5 bases, with 17 bases between. Per the germline V gene, CDR1 is LGHNA and CDR2 is YNFKEQ. The CDR3 is 16 residues long. The CDR3 DNA sequence: TGTGCCAGCAGCCGAGAGTGGGGGGGGCGGACCGGGGAGCTGTTTTTT. This gives the protein CASSREWGGRTGELFF.

This clonotype was seen only a few times. This rearrangement joins TRBV29-1 to TRBJ1-6; D is possibly TRBD1 (6 bases). V shed 4 bases and J shed 9 bases, with 19 bases lying between them. The germline V gene encodes CDR1 SQVTM and CDR2 ANQGSEA. This CDR3 contains 15 residues. The chain's CDR3 is CSVGDGGLGTSPLHF. CDR3 DNA: TGCAGCGTTGGGGACGGGGGGCTCGGTACTTCACCCCTCCACTTT.

This clonotype was counted a few times. The chain joins TRBV5-1 to TRBJ2-7; TRBD2 aligns across 9 bases. Germline CDR1 reads SGHRS; CDR2 reads YFSETQ. The CDR3 sequence is 13 residues long. V was pared by 8 bases and J by 4 bases, with 7 bases of the junction left unmatched. The CDR3 region is CASQLAGTYEQYF. The CDR3 DNA sequence: TGCGCCAGTCAACTAGCGGGTACTTACGAGCAGTACTTC. Full variable domain (rest looked up from reference TRBV5-1 and TRBJ2-7): KAGVTQTPRYLIKTRGQQVTLSCSPISGHRSVSWYQQTPGQGLQFLFEYFSETQRNKGNFPGRFSGRQFSNSRSEMNVSTLELGDSALYLCASQLAGTYEQYFGPGTRLTVT.

This clonotype was recorded only once. The missing conserved phenylalanine or tryptophan at the end of this CDR3 makes a read error likely. This chain links TRBV24-1 with TRBJ2-5; D is ambiguous. V dropped 3 bases and J dropped 1 base, with 8 bases sitting between them. Germline V lookup: CDR1 KGHDR, CDR2 SFDVKD. The CDR3 length is 14 residues. The CDR3 sequence: CATSDRRSQETQYL. The CDR3 coding sequence is TGTGCCACCAGTGATCGACGGTCCCAAGAGACCCAGTACCTC.

The J gene is TRBJ2-1, the V gene TRBV11-2, with TRBD2 matching over 13 bases. Germline V gives CDR1 SGHAT, CDR2 FQNNGV. This CDR3 is built from 16 residues. Trimming removed 5 bases from V and 10 bases from J; junction bases left unmatched: 11. As DNA, the CDR3 is TGTGCCAGCAGCCTTCCGACTAGCGGGGGGCCAACGGAGCAGTTCTTC. Protein: CASSLPTSGGPTEQFF.

This clonotype was detected only a few times. A much bigger clone sits one base away, suggesting this may be a read error. The V call is TRBV10-3, the J call TRBJ1-2, with 8 positions matching TRBD1. V shed 6 bases, J shed 7 bases, and the junction held 7 bases outside the gene matches. The germline CDR1 and CDR2 sequences are ENHRY and SYGVKD. CDR3 size: 13 residues. CDR3 sequence reads: CAIRAGGNPGYTF. CDR3 nucleotide sequence: TGTGCCATCAGGGCAGGGGGCAACCCTGGCTACACCTTC.

The V and J genes are TRBV7-2 and TRBJ2-5; 7 nucleotides match TRBD2. J was trimmed by 11 bases and V by 5 bases; bases with no gene match: 20. From germline, CDR1 is SGHTA and CDR2 FQGNSA. The CDR3 loop spans 16 amino acids. This CDR3 reads CASSRTPGTIGNEQYF. The CDR3 DNA is TGTGCCAGCAGCCGTACTCCCGGGACTATTGGGAATGAGCAGTACTTC.

In its sample, this clonotype was seen a few times. V gene TRBV13 combines with J gene TRBJ2-1, with TRBD2 matching 10 bases. The V and J ends lost 0 bases and 3 bases, in that order; junction bases with no gene match: 8. CDR1 is PRHDT, CDR2 FYEKMQ, per germline (reference sequence). The CDR3 is 18 amino acids. CDR3 bases: TGTGCCAGCAGCTTAGGGGCTAGCGGGAGTACCTACTACAATGAGCAGTTCTTC. Encoded protein: CASSLGASGSTYYNEQFF.

There are a few counts of this clonotype. The chain carries TRBV7-2 and TRBJ1-5; tentative D call: TRBD1 (5 bases). Trimming removed 5 bases at V and 5 bases at J, with 16 bases between. From germline, CDR1 is SGHTA and CDR2 FQGNSA. This CDR3 is 15 amino acids long. In DNA, the CDR3 is TGTGCCAGCAGCCAAGAAAGGGGTAGGGATCAGCCCCAGCATTTT. It encodes CASSQERGRDQPQHF.

This clonotype was counted between two and nine times. This chain joins TRBV5-1 and TRBJ2-1; D tentatively fits TRBD1 or TRBD2 (5 bases each). The CDR3 consists of 16 residues. Per germline, CDR1 SGHRS and CDR2 YFSETQ. Trimming stripped 1 base from V and 0 bases from J, with 11 bases between. CDR3 DNA sequence: TGCGCCAGCAGCTTGATGGGGACGGGCTCCTACAATGAGCAGTTCTTC. It specifies CASSLMGTGSYNEQFF.

The V and J genes are TRBV5-1 and TRBJ2-1; a possible D gene is TRBD2 (5 bases). In germline, CDR1 is SGHRS, CDR2 YFSETQ. The CDR3 has 14 residues. V dropped 7 bases and J dropped 7 bases, with 18 bases sitting between them. The DNA of the CDR3 is TGCGCCAGCGCGGTCGGTGGGAGCCTTAATGAGCAGTTCTTC. It translates to CASAVGGSLNEQFF.